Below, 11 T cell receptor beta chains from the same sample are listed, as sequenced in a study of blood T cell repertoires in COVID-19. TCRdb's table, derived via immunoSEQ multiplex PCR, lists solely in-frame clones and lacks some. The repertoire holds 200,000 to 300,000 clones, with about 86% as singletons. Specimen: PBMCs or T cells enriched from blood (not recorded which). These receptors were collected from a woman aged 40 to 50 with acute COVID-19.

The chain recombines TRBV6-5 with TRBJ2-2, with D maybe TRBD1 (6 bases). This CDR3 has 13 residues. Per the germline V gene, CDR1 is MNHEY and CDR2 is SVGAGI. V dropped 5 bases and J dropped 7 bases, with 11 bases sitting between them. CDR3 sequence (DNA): TGTGCCAGCAGTAACCAGGGGAACGGGGAGCTGTTTTTT. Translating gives CASSNQGNGELFF.

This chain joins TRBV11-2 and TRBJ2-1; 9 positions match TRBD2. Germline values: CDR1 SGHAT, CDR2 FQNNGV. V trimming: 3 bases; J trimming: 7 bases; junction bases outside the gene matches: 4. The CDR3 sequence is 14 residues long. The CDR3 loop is CASSFLAGSNEQFF. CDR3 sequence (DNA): TGTGCCAGCAGCTTTCTAGCGGGAAGTAATGAGCAGTTCTTC.

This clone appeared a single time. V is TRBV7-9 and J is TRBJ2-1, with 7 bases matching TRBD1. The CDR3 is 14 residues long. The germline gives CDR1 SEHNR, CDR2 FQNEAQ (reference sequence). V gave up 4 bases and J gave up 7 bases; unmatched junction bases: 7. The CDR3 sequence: CASSYDRVWNEQFF. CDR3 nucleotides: TGTGCCAGCAGCTACGACAGGGTTTGGAATGAGCAGTTCTTC.

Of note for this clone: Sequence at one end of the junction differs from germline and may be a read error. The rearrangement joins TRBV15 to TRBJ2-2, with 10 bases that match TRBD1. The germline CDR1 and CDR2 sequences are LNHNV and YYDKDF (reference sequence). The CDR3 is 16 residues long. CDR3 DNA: TGTGCCACCAGCCGAGAGGTGGGACAGGGGTCCGGGGAGCTGTTTTTT. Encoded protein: CATSREVGQGSGELFF.

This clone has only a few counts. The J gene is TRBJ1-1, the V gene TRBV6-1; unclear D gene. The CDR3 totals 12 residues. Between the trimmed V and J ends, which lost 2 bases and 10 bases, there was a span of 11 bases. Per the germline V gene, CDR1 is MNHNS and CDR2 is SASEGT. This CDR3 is CASSEIGTLAFF. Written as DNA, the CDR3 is TGTGCCAGCAGTGAAATCGGTACCCTAGCTTTCTTT.

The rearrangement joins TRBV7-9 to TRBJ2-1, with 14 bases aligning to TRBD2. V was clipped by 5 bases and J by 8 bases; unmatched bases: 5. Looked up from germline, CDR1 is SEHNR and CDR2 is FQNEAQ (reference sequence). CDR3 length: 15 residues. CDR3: CASSAPGLAGDEQFF. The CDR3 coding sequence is TGTGCCAGCAGCGCACCGGGACTAGCGGGAGATGAGCAGTTCTTC.

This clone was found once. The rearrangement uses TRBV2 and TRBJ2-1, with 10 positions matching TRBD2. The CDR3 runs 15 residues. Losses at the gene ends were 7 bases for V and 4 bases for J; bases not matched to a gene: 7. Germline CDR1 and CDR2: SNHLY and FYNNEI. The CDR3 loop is CASNFPSGSYNEQFF. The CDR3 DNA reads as TGTGCCAGCAATTTCCCTAGCGGGAGTTACAATGAGCAGTTCTTC.

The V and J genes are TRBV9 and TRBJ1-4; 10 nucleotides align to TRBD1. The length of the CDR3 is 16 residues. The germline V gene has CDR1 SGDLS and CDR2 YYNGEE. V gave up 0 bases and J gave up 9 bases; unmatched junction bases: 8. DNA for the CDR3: TGTGCCAGCAGCGTAGTTTTTTCGGGACAGGGGAAAAAACTGTTTTTT. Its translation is CASSVVFSGQGKKLFF.

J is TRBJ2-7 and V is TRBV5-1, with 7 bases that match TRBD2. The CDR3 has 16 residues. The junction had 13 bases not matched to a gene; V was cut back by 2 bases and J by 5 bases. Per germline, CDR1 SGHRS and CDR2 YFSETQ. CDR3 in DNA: TGCGCCAGCAGCTTAGCCCCAGGGCGGGAGTTCAACGAGCAGTACTTC. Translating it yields CASSLAPGREFNEQYF.

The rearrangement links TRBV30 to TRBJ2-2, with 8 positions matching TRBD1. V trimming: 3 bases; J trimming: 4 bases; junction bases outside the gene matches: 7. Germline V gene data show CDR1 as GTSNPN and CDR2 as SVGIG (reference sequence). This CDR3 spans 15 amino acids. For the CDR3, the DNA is TGTGCCTGGAGAACCACAGGGGGATTCACCGGGGAGCTGTTTTTT. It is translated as CAWRTTGGFTGELFF.

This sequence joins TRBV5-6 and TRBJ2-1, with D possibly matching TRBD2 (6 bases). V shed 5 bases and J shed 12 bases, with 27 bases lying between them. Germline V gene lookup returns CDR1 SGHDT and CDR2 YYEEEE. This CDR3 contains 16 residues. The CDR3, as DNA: TGTGCCAGCAGATTAGAAGCCGGACCGCCGGGAGTAGGGCAGTTCTTC. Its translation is CASRLEAGPPGVGQFF. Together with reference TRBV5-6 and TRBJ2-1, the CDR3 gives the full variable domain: DAGVTQSPTHLIKTRGQQVTLRCSPKSGHDTVSWYQQALGQGPQFIFQYYEEEERQRGNFPDRFSGHQFPNYSSELNVNALLLGDSALYLCASRLEAGPPGVGQFFGPGTRLTVL.